The table lists the clone carrying this T cell receptor beta chain with a few counts. These data are taken from a study of blood T cell repertoires in COVID-19. Trimming stripped 5 bases from V and 6 bases from J, with 20 bases between. Germline-derived CDR1 and CDR2 are SGHVS and FQNEAQ. The CDR3 runs to 16 residues. Using immunoSEQ multiplex PCR, the repertoire was profiled, and TCRdb retains in-frame clones only, with some absent. The data hold 300,000 to 400,000 clones, with 70% to 90% observed a single time. Participants reported their clinical history, and cohort assignment relied on those reports.

The V and J genes are TRBV7-8 and TRBJ1-5, with D tentatively TRBD1 (6 bases). The TCR sequence derives from a woman aged 40 to 50 with acute COVID-19. Sequencing used PBMCs or T cells enriched from blood (not recorded which). CDR3 in amino acids: CASSLQGLVGSQPQHF. The CDR3 DNA sequence: TGTGCCAGCAGCCTACAGGGTCTAGTTGGGAGTCAGCCCCAGCATTTT.